This paragraph reports one T cell receptor (beta chain). A junction end diverges from the germline sequence, so it may reflect a read error. This sample is part of a study of CD8 T cells in ankylosing spondylitis. The CDR3 is 16 amino acids. Looked up from germline, CDR1 is SGHTA and CDR2 is FQGNSA. TCRdb itself ran the 5' RACE reads through MiXCR, one entry per CDR3 protein. The sample lists around 300,000 distinct CDR3 sequences, roughly 15% occurring once. The chain uses TRBV7-2 and TRBJ2-5; 13 nucleotides line up with TRBD2. Sequenced: blood, either unsorted or a sorted T cell fraction (not recorded which). This TCR was recovered from a male donor with ankylosing spondylitis or in good health (not recorded which). This chain's CDR3 is CASSQTGTSGDETQHF. CDR3 DNA sequence: TGTGCCAGCAGCCAGACTGGGACTAGCGGGGATGAGACCCAGCACTTC.